Listed here is a single TCR beta chain. Sequencing was performed with immunoSEQ multiplex PCR; in TCRdb, only in-frame clones are kept and a portion is missing. The table shows 200,000 or so clones, with roughly 89% occurring only once. The data stem from a study of blood T cell repertoires in COVID-19. About the study: COVID-19 samples from acute and convalescent phases originated in the United States, Italy and Spain.

CDR3 length: 16 residues. CDR1 is LGHDT, CDR2 YNNKEL, per germline (reference sequence). Trimming removed 1 base from V and 6 bases from J; junction bases left unmatched: 12. V usage is TRBV3-1 (or the pseudogene TRBV3-2) and J usage is TRBJ2-7; TRBD2 agrees at 7 bases. Input material: peripheral blood. The sequence derives from a man aged 60 to 75 who had recovered from COVID-19. CDR3 DNA sequence: TGTGCCAGCAGCCAAGGTAGCCCCGGTGGGGGGGGCGAGCAGTACTTC. This sequence encodes CASSQGSPGGGGEQYF.